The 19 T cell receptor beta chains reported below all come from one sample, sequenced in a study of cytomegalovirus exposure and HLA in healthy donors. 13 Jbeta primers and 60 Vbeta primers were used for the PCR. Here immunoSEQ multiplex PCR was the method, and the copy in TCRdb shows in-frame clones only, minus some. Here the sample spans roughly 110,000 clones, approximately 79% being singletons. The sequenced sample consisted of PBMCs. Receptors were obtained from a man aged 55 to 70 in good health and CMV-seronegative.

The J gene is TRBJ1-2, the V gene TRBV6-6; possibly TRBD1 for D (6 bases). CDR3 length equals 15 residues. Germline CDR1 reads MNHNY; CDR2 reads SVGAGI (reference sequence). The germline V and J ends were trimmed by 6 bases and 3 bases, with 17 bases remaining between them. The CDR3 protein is CASRLSGGGYYGYTF. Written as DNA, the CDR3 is TGTGCCAGCAGGCTTAGCGGGGGCGGGTACTATGGCTACACCTTC.

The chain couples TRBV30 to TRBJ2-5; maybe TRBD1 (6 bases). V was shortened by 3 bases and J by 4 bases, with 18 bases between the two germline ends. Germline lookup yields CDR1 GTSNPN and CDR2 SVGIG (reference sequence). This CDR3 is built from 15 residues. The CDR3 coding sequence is TGTGCCTGGAGCCTACGGGGCAGGGGAACAGAGACCCAGTACTTC. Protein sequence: CAWSLRGRGTETQYF.

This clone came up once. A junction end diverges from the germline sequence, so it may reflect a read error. DNA for the CDR3: TGTGCCAGCAGTTACGGGGGGTCTGGCTACCCCTTC. Amino acids: CASSYGGSGYPF. The J gene is TRBJ1-2, the V gene TRBV6-5; maybe TRBD1 (5 bases). The CDR3 totals 12 residues. Germline assignment: CDR1 MNHEY and CDR2 SVGAGI.

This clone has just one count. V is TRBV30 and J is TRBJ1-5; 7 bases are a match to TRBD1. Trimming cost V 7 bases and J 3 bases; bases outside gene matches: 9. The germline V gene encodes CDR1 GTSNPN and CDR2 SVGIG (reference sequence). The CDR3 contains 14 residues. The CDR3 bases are TGTGCCTTCCAAACAGGGGCGTTCAATCAGCCCCAGCATTTT. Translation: CAFQTGAFNQPQHF.

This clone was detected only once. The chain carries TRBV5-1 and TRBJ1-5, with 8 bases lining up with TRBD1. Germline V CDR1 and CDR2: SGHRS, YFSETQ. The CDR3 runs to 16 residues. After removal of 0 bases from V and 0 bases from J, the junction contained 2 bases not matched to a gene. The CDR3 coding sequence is TGCGCCAGCAGCTTGGGACAGGGGTATAGCAATCAGCCCCAGCATTTT. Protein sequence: CASSLGQGYSNQPQHF.

CDR3 bases: TGCGCCAGCAGTGGGGGAACACCGGGGGGGCTCACCGGGGAGCTGTTTTTT. Translated, it gives CASSGGTPGGLTGELFF. This rearrangement joins TRBV10-1 to TRBJ2-2; 8 bases align to TRBD2. The CDR3 sequence is 17 residues long. V shed 4 bases, J shed 4 bases, and the junction held 11 bases outside the gene matches. In germline, CDR1 is WNHNN, CDR2 SYGVQD (reference sequence).

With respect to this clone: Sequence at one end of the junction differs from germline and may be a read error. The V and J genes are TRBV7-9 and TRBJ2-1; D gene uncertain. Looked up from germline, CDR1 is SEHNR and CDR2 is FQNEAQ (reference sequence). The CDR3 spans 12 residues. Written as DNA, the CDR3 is TGTTCCAGCAGCAGCAGGTGGAATGAGCAGTTCTTC. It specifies CSSSSRWNEQFF.

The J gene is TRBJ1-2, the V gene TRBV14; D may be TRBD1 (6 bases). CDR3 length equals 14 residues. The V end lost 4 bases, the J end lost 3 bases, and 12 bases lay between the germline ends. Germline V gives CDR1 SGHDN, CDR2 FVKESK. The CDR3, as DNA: TGTGCCAGCAGCCTGGACCAGGGGCACTATGGCTACACCTTC. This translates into CASSLDQGHYGYTF. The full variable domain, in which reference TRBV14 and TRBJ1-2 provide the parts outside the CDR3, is EAGVTQFPSHSVIEKGQTVTLRCDPISGHDNLYWYRRVMGKEIKFLLHFVKESKQDESGMPNNRFLAERTGGTYSTLKVQPAELEDSGVYFCASSLDQGHYGYTFGSGTRLTVV.

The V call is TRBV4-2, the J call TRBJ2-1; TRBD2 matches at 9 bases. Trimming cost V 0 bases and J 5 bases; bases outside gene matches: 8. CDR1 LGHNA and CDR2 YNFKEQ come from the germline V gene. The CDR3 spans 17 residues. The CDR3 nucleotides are TGTGCCAGCAGCCAAGACCCTGCTAGCGGGGTAAACAATGAGCAGTTCTTC. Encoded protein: CASSQDPASGVNNEQFF.

CDR3 nucleotide sequence: TGTGCCAGCAGCTCTAGTGGGGACACGGCAATTGGGCCCCAGCATTTT. Its protein is CASSSSGDTAIGPQHF. The rearrangement uses TRBV7-2 and TRBJ1-5; perhaps TRBD1 as D (6 bases). V lost 4 bases and J 9 bases, leaving 22 bases between the germline ends. Germline V lookup: CDR1 SGHTA, CDR2 FQGNSA. The CDR3 covers 16 residues.

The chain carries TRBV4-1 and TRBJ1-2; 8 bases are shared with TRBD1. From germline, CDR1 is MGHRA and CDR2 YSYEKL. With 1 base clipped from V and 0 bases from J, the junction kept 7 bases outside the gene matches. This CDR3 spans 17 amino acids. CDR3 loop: CASSQAGTGLANYGYTF. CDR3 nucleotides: TGCGCCAGCAGCCAAGCCGGGACAGGTTTGGCTAACTATGGCTACACCTTC.

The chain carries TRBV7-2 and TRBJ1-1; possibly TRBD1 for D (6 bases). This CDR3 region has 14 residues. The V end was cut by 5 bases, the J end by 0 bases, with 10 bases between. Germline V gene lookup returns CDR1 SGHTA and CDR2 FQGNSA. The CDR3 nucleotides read TGTGCCAGCAGCACAGGGCCCATGAACACTGAAGCTTTCTTT. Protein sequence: CASSTGPMNTEAFF.

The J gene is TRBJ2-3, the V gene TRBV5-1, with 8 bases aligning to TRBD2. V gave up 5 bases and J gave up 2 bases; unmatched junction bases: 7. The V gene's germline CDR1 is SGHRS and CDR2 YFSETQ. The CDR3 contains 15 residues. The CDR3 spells CASRRRGETTDTQYF. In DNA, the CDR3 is TGCGCCAGCAGAAGGCGGGGGGAAACCACAGATACGCAGTATTTT.

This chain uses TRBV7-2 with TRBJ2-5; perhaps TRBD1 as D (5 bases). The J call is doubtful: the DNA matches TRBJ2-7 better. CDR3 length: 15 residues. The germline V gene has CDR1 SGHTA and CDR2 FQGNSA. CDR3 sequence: CASSLVAGMSYEQYF. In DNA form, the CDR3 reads TGTGCCAGCAGCTTAGTTGCAGGGATGTCCTACGAGCAGTACTTC.

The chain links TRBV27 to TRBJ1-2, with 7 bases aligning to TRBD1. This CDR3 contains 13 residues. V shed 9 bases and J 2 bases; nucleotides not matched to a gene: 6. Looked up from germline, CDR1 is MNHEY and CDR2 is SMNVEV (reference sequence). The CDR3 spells CASKMTGNYGYTF. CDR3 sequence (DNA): TGTGCCAGTAAAATGACAGGGAACTATGGCTACACCTTC.

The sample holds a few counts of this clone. CDR3 residues: CASIIGGVGANVLTF. The CDR3 DNA is TGTGCCAGCATCATCGGAGGGGTGGGGGCCAACGTCCTGACTTTC. The chain has TRBV7-2 and TRBJ2-6; D perhaps matches TRBD2 (6 bases). CDR3 length: 15 amino acids. Germline lookup yields CDR1 SGHTA and CDR2 FQGNSA. V shed 7 bases and J shed 4 bases, with 14 bases lying between them.

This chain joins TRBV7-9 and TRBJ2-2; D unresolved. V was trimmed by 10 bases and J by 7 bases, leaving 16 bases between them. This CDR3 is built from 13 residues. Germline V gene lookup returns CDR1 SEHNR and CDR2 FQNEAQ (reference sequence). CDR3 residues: CATLLAVHGELFF. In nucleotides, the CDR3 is TGTGCCACCCTGCTCGCAGTTCACGGGGAGCTGTTTTTT.

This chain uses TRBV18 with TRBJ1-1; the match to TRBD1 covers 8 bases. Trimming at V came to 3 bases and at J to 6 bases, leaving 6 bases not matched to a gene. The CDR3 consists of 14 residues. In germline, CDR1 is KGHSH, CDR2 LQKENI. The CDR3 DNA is TGTGCCAGCTCACCTACAGGGGGTAGGGCTGAAGCTTTCTTT. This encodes CASSPTGGRAEAFF.

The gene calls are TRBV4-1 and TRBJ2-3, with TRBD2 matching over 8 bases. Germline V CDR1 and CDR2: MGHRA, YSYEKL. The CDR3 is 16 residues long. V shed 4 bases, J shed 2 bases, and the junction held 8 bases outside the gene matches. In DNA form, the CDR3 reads TGCGCCAGCAGCCCCGGGGCTAGCGGGCCCACAGATACGCAGTATTTT. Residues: CASSPGASGPTDTQYF.